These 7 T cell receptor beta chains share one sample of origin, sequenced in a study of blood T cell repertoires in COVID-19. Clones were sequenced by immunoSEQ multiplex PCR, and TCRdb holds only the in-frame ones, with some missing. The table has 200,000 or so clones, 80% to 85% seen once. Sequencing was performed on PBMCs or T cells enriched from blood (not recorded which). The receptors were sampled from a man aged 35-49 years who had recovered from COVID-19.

CDR3 sequence reads: CASSIQLAGTDTQYF. CDR3 in DNA: TGTGCCAGTAGTATACAACTAGCGGGCACAGATACGCAGTATTTT. The chain recombines TRBV19 with TRBJ2-3; 8 bases line up with TRBD2. V lost 2 bases, J lost 1 base, and 2 bases stayed unmatched. CDR3 length: 15 residues. Germline V gives CDR1 LNHDA, CDR2 SQIVND (reference sequence).

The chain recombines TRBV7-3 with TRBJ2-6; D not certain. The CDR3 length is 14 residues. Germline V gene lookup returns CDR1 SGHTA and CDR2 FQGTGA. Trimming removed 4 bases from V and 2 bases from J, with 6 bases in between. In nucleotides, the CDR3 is TGTGCCAGCAGCTCGGGTACTGGGGCCAACGTCCTGACTTTC. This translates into CASSSGTGANVLTF.

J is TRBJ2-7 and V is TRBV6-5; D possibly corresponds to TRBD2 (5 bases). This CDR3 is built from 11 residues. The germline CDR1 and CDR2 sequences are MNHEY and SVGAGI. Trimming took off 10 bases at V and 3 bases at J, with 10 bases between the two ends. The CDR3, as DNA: TGTGCCATCTTCCGGGACTACGAGCAGTACTTC. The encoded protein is CAIFRDYEQYF.

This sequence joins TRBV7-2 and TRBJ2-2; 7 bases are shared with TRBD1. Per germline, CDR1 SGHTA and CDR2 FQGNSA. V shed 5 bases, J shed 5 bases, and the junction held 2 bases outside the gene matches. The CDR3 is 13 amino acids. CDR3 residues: CASSQTGTGELFF. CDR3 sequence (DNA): TGTGCCAGCAGCCAGACAGGGACCGGGGAGCTGTTTTTT.

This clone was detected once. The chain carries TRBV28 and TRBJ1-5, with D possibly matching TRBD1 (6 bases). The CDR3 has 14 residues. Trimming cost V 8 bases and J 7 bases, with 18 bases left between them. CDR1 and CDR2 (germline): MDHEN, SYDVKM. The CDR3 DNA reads TGTGCCAGCCGCCCGGGGGGGCCCTGGCAGCCCCAGCATTTT. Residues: CASRPGGPWQPQHF.

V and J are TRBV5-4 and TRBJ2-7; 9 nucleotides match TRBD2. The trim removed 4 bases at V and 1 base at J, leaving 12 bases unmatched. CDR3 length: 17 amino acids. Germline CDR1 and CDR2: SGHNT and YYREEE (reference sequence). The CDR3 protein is CASSLNKGLAPSYEQYF. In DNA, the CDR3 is TGTGCCAGCAGCCTGAATAAAGGACTAGCGCCTTCCTACGAGCAGTACTTC.

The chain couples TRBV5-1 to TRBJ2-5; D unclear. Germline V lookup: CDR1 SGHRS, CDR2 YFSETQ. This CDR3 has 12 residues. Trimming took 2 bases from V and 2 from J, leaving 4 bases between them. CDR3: CASSFKQETQYF. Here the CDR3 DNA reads TGCGCCAGCAGCTTCAAACAAGAGACCCAGTACTTC.